What follows are 22 T cell receptor beta chains derived from one specimen sequenced in a study of blood T cell repertoires in COVID-19. Sequenced by immunoSEQ multiplex PCR; TCRdb stores in-frame clones only, minus some. Among approximately 68,000 clones listed, 86% were seen once. The specimen was peripheral blood. Source of these receptors: a man aged 50 to 59 with active COVID-19.

The rearrangement joins TRBV5-1 to TRBJ2-7; 10 bases fit TRBD1. CDR3 length: 14 residues. The germline V gene encodes CDR1 SGHRS and CDR2 YFSETQ. Losses at the gene ends were 6 bases for V and 7 bases for J; bases not matched to a gene: 10. The CDR3 DNA sequence: TGCGCCAGCACCCCGGGACAGGGGTTTGGGGAGCAGTACTTC. Amino acids: CASTPGQGFGEQYF.

This clone has just a few counts. The chain employs TRBV10-3 and TRBJ1-1; weak D call: TRBD1 (5 bases). V dropped 5 bases and J dropped 0 bases, with 13 bases sitting between them. CDR1 ENHRY and CDR2 SYGVKD come from the germline V gene. The CDR3 loop spans 15 amino acids. CDR3 sequence reads: CAISFGANMNTEAFF. CDR3 coding DNA: TGTGCCATCAGTTTTGGGGCGAACATGAACACTGAAGCTTTCTTT.

This clone was observed once. The genes are TRBV25-1 and TRBJ1-1, with TRBD1 identical over 7 bases. This CDR3 is built from 12 residues. With 0 bases clipped from V and 11 bases from J, the junction kept 3 bases outside the gene matches. Germline lookup yields CDR1 MGHDK and CDR2 SYGVNS. The CDR3 region has the DNA TGTGCCAGCAGTGAATACAGGGGGTTCGCTTTCTTT. It specifies CASSEYRGFAFF.

The V and J genes are TRBV5-4 and TRBJ2-1; possible D gene TRBD2, 6 bases. V was cut by 4 bases and J by 7 bases, with 18 bases left in between. This CDR3 region has 15 residues. Germline V gene data show CDR1 as SGHNT and CDR2 as YYREEE (reference sequence). The CDR3 region has the DNA TGTGCCAGCAGCAGTAGCGGCCCCGAGGAAAATGAGCAGTTCTTC. Amino acid sequence: CASSSSGPEENEQFF.

This chain joins TRBV14 and TRBJ2-7; D ambiguous. This CDR3 has 15 residues. The germline CDR1 and CDR2 sequences are SGHDN and FVKESK. The V gene lost 0 bases and the J gene lost 0 bases, with 9 bases spanning the gap. Here the CDR3 DNA reads TGTGCCAGCAGCCAAGATGGAACAGTCTCCTACGAGCAGTACTTC. It yields the protein CASSQDGTVSYEQYF. The full variable domain, with the rest looked up from reference TRBV14 and TRBJ2-7, is EAGVTQFPSHSVIEKGQTVTLRCDPISGHDNLYWYRRVMGKEIKFLLHFVKESKQDESGMPNNRFLAERTGGTYSTLKVQPAELEDSGVYFCASSQDGTVSYEQYFGPGTRLTVT.

The gene calls are TRBV19 and TRBJ1-1, with 9 bases that match TRBD1. The V gene end was trimmed by 3 bases and the J gene end by 5 bases; junction bases not matched to a gene: 4. The CDR3 loop spans 14 amino acids. Germline CDR1 is LNHDA and CDR2 is SQIVND (reference sequence). CDR3 nucleotide sequence: TGTGCCAGTAGTATCCTAGGACAGGGGACTGAAGCTTTCTTT. It codes for CASSILGQGTEAFF. The full variable domain, its missing parts supplied by reference TRBV19 and TRBJ1-1, is DGGITQSPKYLFRKEGQNVTLSCEQNLNHDAMYWYRQDPGQGLRLIYYSQIVNDFQKGDIAEGYSVSREKKESFPLTVTSAQKNPTAFYLCASSILGQGTEAFFGQGTRLTVV.

V gene TRBV28 combines with J gene TRBJ2-5; D remains unclear. CDR1 and CDR2 from the germline V gene are MDHEN and SYDVKM. The V gene lost 6 bases and the J gene lost 5 bases, with 10 bases spanning the gap. CDR3 length: 12 residues. Written as DNA, the CDR3 is TGTGCCAGCAGCCGCCGGGTGGAGACCCAGTACTTC. Amino acids: CASSRRVETQYF.

The chain recombines TRBV18 with TRBJ2-1; tentatively, D is TRBD2 (7 bases). Germline V gene data show CDR1 as KGHSH and CDR2 as LQKENI. The CDR3 contains 15 residues. The V gene lost 2 bases and the J gene lost 7 bases, with 15 bases spanning the gap. The chain's CDR3 is CASSPGGGAVNEQFF. The DNA for the CDR3 is TGTGCCAGCTCACCAGGGGGGGGCGCTGTGAATGAGCAGTTCTTC.

V usage is TRBV28 and J usage is TRBJ2-7; maybe TRBD2 (7 bases). The germline V and J ends were trimmed by 2 bases and 2 bases, with 13 bases remaining between them. Germline V gene lookup returns CDR1 MDHEN and CDR2 SYDVKM. This CDR3 is built from 15 residues. The CDR3 DNA follows: TGTGCCAGCAGTTTAGCGGGGGCAGGCACCTACGAGCAGTACTTC. It specifies CASSLAGAGTYEQYF.

V gene TRBV27 combines with J gene TRBJ1-1, with TRBD1 matching 11 bases. The CDR3 consists of 15 residues. The germline gives CDR1 MNHEY, CDR2 SMNVEV (reference sequence). V trimming: 5 bases; J trimming: 5 bases; junction bases outside the gene matches: 7. The CDR3 spells CASSVGTGGWTEAFF. CDR3 bases: TGTGCCAGCAGTGTCGGGACAGGGGGATGGACTGAAGCTTTCTTT.

The chain uses TRBV27 and TRBJ1-1; the D is unclear. This CDR3 region has 15 residues. CDR1 is MNHEY, CDR2 SMNVEV, per germline (reference sequence). The V end lost 2 bases, the J end lost 0 bases, and 10 bases lay between the germline ends. This CDR3 reads CASSLVHNMNTEAFF. The CDR3 nucleotides read TGTGCCAGCAGTTTAGTCCACAACATGAACACTGAAGCTTTCTTT.

This clone has just a few counts. The CDR3 DNA reads as TGCAGCGCCGGTAGCGGGACAGCCGGGGAGCTGTTTTTT. It codes for CSAGSGTAGELFF. The V gene is TRBV29-1, the J gene TRBJ2-2; D might be TRBD2 (8 bases). The germline V gene has CDR1 SQVTM and CDR2 ANQGSEA. This CDR3 is built from 13 residues. V was shortened by 7 bases and J by 6 bases, with 15 bases between the two germline ends.

This chain's CDR3 is CASSVDYGTYEQYF. For the CDR3, the DNA is TGTGCCAGCAGCGTTGACTACGGGACCTACGAGCAGTACTTC. The V gene is TRBV3-1 (or the pseudogene TRBV3-2), the J gene TRBJ2-7; D may be TRBD2 (5 bases). Germline V lookup: CDR1 LGHDT, CDR2 YNNKEL (reference sequence). This CDR3 is 14 amino acids long. Between the trimmed V and J ends, which lost 5 bases and 2 bases, there was a span of 13 bases.

The chain recombines TRBV5-4 with TRBJ2-3, with 9 bases lining up with TRBD2. The trim removed 9 bases at V and 1 base at J, leaving 3 bases unmatched. This CDR3 has 13 amino acids. Per germline, CDR1 SGHNT and CDR2 YYREEE (reference sequence). The CDR3 reads CAIRLAGTDTQYF. The CDR3 coding sequence is TGTGCCATCAGACTAGCGGGCACAGATACGCAGTATTTT.

This clone was picked up a small number of times. The chain employs TRBV7-8 and TRBJ1-2; D is uncertain. The CDR3 length is 13 residues. Germline CDR1 reads SGHVS; CDR2 reads FQNEAQ. Trimming removed 5 bases at V and 2 bases at J, with 9 bases between. CDR3 residues: CASSRGGNYGYTF. The CDR3 nucleotides are TGTGCCAGCAGCCGGGGAGGGAACTATGGCTACACCTTC.

The genes are TRBV19 and TRBJ1-1, with D tentatively TRBD1 (6 bases). Germline V gene sequence: CDR1 LNHDA, CDR2 SQIVND (reference sequence). The CDR3 is 13 residues long. Trimming removed 5 bases from V and 1 base from J, with 8 bases in between. The CDR3 reads CASSLQGNTEAFF. The CDR3 nucleotides are TGTGCCAGTAGTCTACAGGGGAACACTGAAGCTTTCTTT.

V and J are TRBV28 and TRBJ2-3, with D possibly matching TRBD2 (5 bases). The germline V gene encodes CDR1 MDHEN and CDR2 SYDVKM. CDR3 length: 14 residues. The V end lost 11 bases, the J end lost 6 bases, and 21 bases lay between the germline ends. The CDR3 here is CACRADPSWDTQYF. The CDR3, as DNA: TGTGCCTGCCGAGCGGACCCCTCCTGGGATACGCAGTATTTT. The full variable domain, its missing parts supplied by reference TRBV28 and TRBJ2-3, is DVKVTQSSRYLVKRTGEKVFLECVQDMDHENMFWYRQDPGLGLRLIYFSYDVKMKEKGDIPEGYSVSREKKERFSLILESASTNQTSMYLCACRADPSWDTQYFGPGTRLTVL.

This clone was found a few times. The chain links TRBV18 to TRBJ2-2; D may be TRBD2 (5 bases). There are 14 residues in the CDR3. CDR1 and CDR2 from the germline V gene are KGHSH and LQKENI. Trimming cost V 4 bases and J 6 bases, with 12 bases left between them. CDR3 sequence reads: CASSRGVQAGELFF. As DNA, the CDR3 is TGTGCCAGCTCACGGGGAGTTCAGGCCGGGGAGCTGTTTTTT.

As concerns this clone: At one end the junction does not follow the germline gene, possibly because of a read error. The V call is TRBV7-2, the J call TRBJ2-1, with 15 positions matching TRBD2. Germline values: CDR1 SGHTA, CDR2 FQGNSA. The CDR3 covers 13 residues. The CDR3 bases are TGTGCCAGCAGTCCCGGACTAGCGGGGGGGGATCTCTTC. This encodes CASSPGLAGGDLF.

The rearrangement links TRBV25-1 to TRBJ2-7; weak D call: TRBD2 (5 bases). The CDR3 length is 13 residues. V lost 4 bases and J 4 bases, leaving 11 bases between the germline ends. Per germline, CDR1 MGHDK and CDR2 SYGVNS. The CDR3 nucleotides are TGTGCCAGCAGTGTCACGAGAGGGTACGAGCAGTACTTC. This codes for CASSVTRGYEQYF.

This chain connects TRBV18 to TRBJ1-2; 8 nucleotides match TRBD1. This CDR3 is built from 15 residues. Germline values: CDR1 KGHSH, CDR2 LQKENI. J gave up 3 bases and V 0 bases, and 3 bases lay outside the gene matches. The CDR3 loop is CASSPPGTGDYGYTF. The CDR3 nucleotides are TGTGCCAGCTCACCACCGGGGACAGGTGACTATGGCTACACCTTC.

V and J are TRBV7-2 and TRBJ2-7; TRBD1 aligns across 7 bases. Germline CDR1 SGHTA, CDR2 FQGNSA. There are 12 residues in the CDR3. Trimming took 5 bases from V and 4 from J; bases not matched to a gene: 2. CDR3 sequence (DNA): TGTGCCAGCAGCCCCAGGGGGTACGAGCAGTACTTC. Its translation is CASSPRGYEQYF.